This entry lists 11 T cell receptor beta chains sequenced from one sample in a study of radiotherapy plus CTLA-4 blockade in lung cancer. Method: immunoSEQ multiplex PCR; TCRdb's copy keeps in-frame clones and lacks some. The top ten clones hold around 8.3% of a sample with 50,000 or so clones, around 77% of them seen once. Sample: peripheral blood, taken from a patient treated with radiotherapy plus ipilimumab. The receptors shown here come from a human donor with non-small cell lung cancer who had stable disease on radiotherapy plus ipilimumab.

The rearrangement links TRBV5-6 to TRBJ1-1, with TRBD1 as a possible D gene (5 bases). Germline loops: CDR1 SGHDT, CDR2 YYEEEE. Trimming cost V 0 bases and J 1 base, with 10 bases left between them. CDR3 size: 15 residues. CDR3 nucleotides: TGTGCCAGCAGCTTGGTAACAGGAGCGAACACTGAAGCTTTCTTT. Translated, it gives CASSLVTGANTEAFF.

The chain joins TRBV7-6 to TRBJ1-2; TRBD1 matches 9 bases. Unmatched junction bases numbered 3, after V lost 5 bases and J lost 2 bases. From germline, CDR1 is SGHVS and CDR2 FNYEAQ. There are 14 residues in the CDR3. CDR3 region: CASSRGQGNYGYTF. CDR3 DNA sequence: TGTGCCAGCAGCAGGGGACAGGGCAACTATGGCTACACCTTC.

The chain uses TRBV28 and TRBJ1-3; no clear D gene. This CDR3 contains 13 residues. Trimming shortened V by 7 bases and J by 2 bases, and 9 bases separated the two germline ends. Germline loops: CDR1 MDHEN, CDR2 SYDVKM. In DNA, the CDR3 is TGTGCCAGCATTAGGGCAGCTGGAAACACCATATATTTT. Translated: CASIRAAGNTIYF.

The genes are TRBV4-3 and TRBJ1-2; D gene uncertain. V lost 4 bases and J lost 6, with 9 bases in between. CDR1 and CDR2 from the germline V gene are LGHNA and YSLEER. The CDR3 extends over 12 amino acids. The CDR3, as DNA: TGCGCCAGCAGCCCTAAGCCGAATGGCTACACCTTC. It encodes CASSPKPNGYTF.

The chain uses TRBV5-1 and TRBJ1-4, with TRBD1 matching over 7 bases. The CDR3 covers 16 residues. Losses at the gene ends were 0 bases for V and 2 bases for J; bases not matched to a gene: 4. Germline loops: CDR1 SGHRS, CDR2 YFSETQ. CDR3 sequence: CASSLVGQSTNEKLFF. CDR3 nucleotides: TGCGCCAGCAGCTTGGTGGGACAGAGCACTAATGAAAAACTGTTTTTT.

The rearrangement links TRBV2 to TRBJ2-5; D is perhaps TRBD1 (5 bases). V gave up 2 bases and J gave up 3 bases, with 13 bases separating them. This CDR3 has 15 residues. CDR1 is SNHLY, CDR2 FYNNEI, per germline. Here the CDR3 DNA reads TGTGCCAGCAGTGAACAGGGCAGGGCCGAAGAGACCCAGTACTTC. It specifies CASSEQGRAEETQYF.

This clone was picked up a small number of times. The V gene is TRBV11-2, the J gene TRBJ1-2; D gene unclear. The germline V gene encodes CDR1 SGHAT and CDR2 FQNNGV. The ends were cut back, 3 bases at V and 13 bases at J, with 27 bases in the middle. CDR3 length equals 16 residues. CDR3 sequence: CASSLFASHSPSWPTF. CDR3 DNA: TGTGCCAGCAGCTTGTTCGCATCTCACAGCCCCTCCTGGCCCACCTTC.

This rearrangement joins TRBV11-3 to TRBJ2-2; 7 bases align to TRBD1. Germline V gene sequence: CDR1 SGHNT, CDR2 YENEEA. Losses at the gene ends were 6 bases for V and 1 base for J; bases not matched to a gene: 2. The CDR3 is 14 amino acids. CDR3 sequence (DNA): TGTGCCAGCAGAGGGGGCATGAACACCGGGGAGCTGTTTTTT. Its protein is CASRGGMNTGELFF.

This chain uses TRBV11-2 with TRBJ1-4; D call uncertain. The V end was cut by 1 base, the J end by 7 bases, with 7 bases between. The CDR3 is 13 amino acids. Looked up from germline, CDR1 is SGHAT and CDR2 is FQNNGV. The CDR3 loop is CASSLGQPEKLFF. DNA of the CDR3: TGTGCCAGCAGCTTAGGGCAGCCTGAAAAACTGTTTTTT.

This chain uses TRBV5-8 with TRBJ1-1, with D unresolved. V lost 0 bases and J 6 bases, leaving 15 bases between the germline ends. Per germline, CDR1 SGHTS and CDR2 YDEGEE. The CDR3 contains 15 residues. The CDR3 DNA reads TGTGCCAGCAGCTTGGCCCACGAGCGGTACGCTGAAGCTTTCTTT. Translated, it gives CASSLAHERYAEAFF.

This chain joins TRBV6-5 and TRBJ2-2; TRBD1 is a possible D gene (5 bases). V dropped 5 bases and J dropped 4 bases, with 8 bases sitting between them. Germline values: CDR1 MNHEY, CDR2 SVGAGI. The CDR3 length is 13 residues. This CDR3 is CASSTTVTGELFF. Here the CDR3 DNA reads TGTGCCAGCAGTACGACAGTCACCGGGGAGCTGTTTTTT.